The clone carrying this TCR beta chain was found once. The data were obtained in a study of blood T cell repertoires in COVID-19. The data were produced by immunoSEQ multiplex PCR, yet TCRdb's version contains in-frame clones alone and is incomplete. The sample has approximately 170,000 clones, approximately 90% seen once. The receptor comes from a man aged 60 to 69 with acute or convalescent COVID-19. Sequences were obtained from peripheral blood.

The CDR3, as DNA: TGTGCCAGCAGCTTAAGCTCGTACACAGATACGCAGTATTTT. This codes for CASSLSSYTDTQYF. The rearrangement uses TRBV11-3 and TRBJ2-3, with no clear D. Germline V gene lookup returns CDR1 SGHNT and CDR2 YENEEA. The V and J ends lost 2 bases and 2 bases respectively, with 8 bases between them. CDR3 size: 14 residues.